This entry lists 29 T cell receptor beta chains sequenced from one sample in a study of T cell changes during pregnancy in multiple sclerosis. Libraries were prepared by immunoSEQ multiplex PCR; TCRdb keeps only in-frame clonotypes and omits some of them. The sample has over 70,000 clones, 94% seen once. The sequenced sample was peripheral blood, obtained in the third trimester of pregnancy. The source is a female donor with multiple sclerosis, enrolled in a pregnancy study.

The genes are TRBV19 and TRBJ1-3, with D perhaps TRBD1 (6 bases). Between the trimmed V and J ends, which lost 3 bases and 1 base, there was a span of 10 bases. The CDR3 contains 15 residues. The V gene's germline CDR1 is LNHDA and CDR2 SQIVND (reference sequence). This CDR3 reads CASSILQGSGNTIYF. DNA for the CDR3: TGTGCCAGTAGTATTTTACAGGGATCTGGAAACACCATATATTTT.

This chain uses TRBV7-9 with TRBJ1-2; 7 bases are shared with TRBD1. CDR1 and CDR2 (germline): SEHNR, FQNEAQ (reference sequence). CDR3 length: 15 amino acids. V lost 4 bases and J lost 4; bases outside the gene matches: 9. CDR3 residues: CASSSGQVSGYGYTF. The CDR3 region has the DNA TGTGCCAGCAGCTCCGGACAGGTCTCGGGCTATGGCTACACCTTC. Full variable domain (rest looked up from reference TRBV7-9 and TRBJ1-2): DTGVSQNPRHKITKRGQNVTFRCDPISEHNRLYWYRQTLGQGPEFLTYFQNEAQLEKSRLLSDRFSAERPKGSFSTLEIQRTEQGDSAMYLCASSSGQVSGYGYTFGSGTRLTVV.

J is TRBJ2-4 and V is TRBV19; D not resolved. CDR3 length equals 15 residues. Germline V gives CDR1 LNHDA, CDR2 SQIVND (reference sequence). Trimming pared 0 bases from V and 1 base from J, leaving 7 bases between. The CDR3 DNA is TGTGCCAGTAGTATAGACAGTTTCGCCAAAAACATTCAGTACTTC. Its translation is CASSIDSFAKNIQYF.

The CDR3 DNA sequence: TGCGCCAGCAGCCAAGAAAGGACTAGCGGGAGTGAGACCCAGTACTTC. Translation: CASSQERTSGSETQYF. The rearrangement links TRBV4-3 to TRBJ2-5; TRBD2 agrees at 13 bases. CDR3 length equals 16 residues. Germline V CDR1 and CDR2: LGHNA, YSLEER. V gave up 0 bases and J gave up 5 bases; unmatched junction bases: 3.

This chain joins TRBV5-1 and TRBJ2-3; TRBD2 matches at 15 bases. V was pared by 7 bases and J by 5 bases, with 14 bases of the junction left unmatched. Per the germline V gene, CDR1 is SGHRS and CDR2 is YFSETQ. The CDR3 length is 18 residues. CDR3 sequence (DNA): TGCGCCAGCGGAAGGACTAGCGGGAGGGCCGGGGGGAGAGATACGCAGTATTTT. This translates into CASGRTSGRAGGRDTQYF.

This sequence joins TRBV2 and TRBJ2-5, with 8 bases that match TRBD1. V lost 5 bases to trimming and J lost 5 bases; unmatched junction nucleotides: 10. The germline V gene encodes CDR1 SNHLY and CDR2 FYNNEI. The CDR3 totals 15 residues. This CDR3 is CASSSTRQGAETQYF. CDR3 sequence (DNA): TGTGCCAGCAGTTCTACACGGCAGGGGGCTGAGACCCAGTACTTC.

This clone was observed a single time. This chain links TRBV6-1 with TRBJ2-5; TRBD1 matches at 11 bases. The CDR3 is 14 residues long. Germline CDR1 reads MNHNS; CDR2 reads SASEGT. V dropped 6 bases and J dropped 5; count of bases not matched to a gene: 5. CDR3 sequence: CASRRTGGVETQYF. CDR3 sequence (DNA): TGTGCCAGCAGGCGGACAGGGGGCGTCGAGACCCAGTACTTC.

This clone was counted once. The chain couples TRBV6-1 to TRBJ2-7, with 9 bases identical to TRBD2. Trimming removed 5 bases from V and 4 bases from J; junction bases left unmatched: 9. CDR1 MNHNS and CDR2 SASEGT come from the germline V gene. The CDR3 extends over 15 amino acids. The CDR3 is CASSLGLALPYEQYF. CDR3 nucleotide sequence: TGTGCCAGCAGTCTGGGACTAGCCTTACCATACGAGCAGTACTTC.

J is TRBJ2-7 and V is TRBV13, with D possibly being TRBD2 (5 bases). Germline V gives CDR1 PRHDT, CDR2 FYEKMQ (reference sequence). The CDR3 is made up of 16 amino acids. V lost 1 base and J lost 0, with 13 bases in between. The DNA for the CDR3 is TGTGCCAGCAGCTTAGCGGAGGAGTTTCCCTCCTACGAGCAGTACTTC. Amino acids: CASSLAEEFPSYEQYF.

The chain recombines TRBV7-9 with TRBJ1-2; 9 nucleotides align to TRBD1. The germline V gene encodes CDR1 SEHNR and CDR2 FQNEAQ (reference sequence). The CDR3 consists of 15 residues. J gave up 4 bases and V 5 bases, and 8 bases lay outside the gene matches. As DNA, the CDR3 is TGTGCCAGCAGCGCTTGGACAGGGGACCTCTATGGCTACACCTTC. Its translation is CASSAWTGDLYGYTF.

The gene calls are TRBV7-3 and TRBJ1-5; D is undetermined. The CDR3 has 15 residues. The germline V gene encodes CDR1 SGHTA and CDR2 FQGTGA. V was shortened by 6 bases and J by 0 bases, with 12 bases between the two germline ends. CDR3 nucleotides: TGTGCCAGCAGGGACTTAACAAATAGCAATCAGCCCCAGCATTTT. The encoded protein is CASRDLTNSNQPQHF.

The V call is TRBV9, the J call TRBJ2-5, with 7 bases that match TRBD2. Germline loops: CDR1 SGDLS, CDR2 YYNGEE. This CDR3 is 14 amino acids long. The ends lost 3 bases at V and 3 bases at J; junction bases unmatched: 5. In DNA form, the CDR3 reads TGTGCCAGCAGCGACTGGGCGGGAGAAGAGACCCAGTACTTC. Amino acids: CASSDWAGEETQYF.

This chain connects TRBV27 to TRBJ2-3; possible D gene TRBD1, 6 bases. This CDR3 is built from 15 residues. Trimming left V 4 bases short and J 12 bases short, with 23 bases between. Looked up from germline, CDR1 is MNHEY and CDR2 is SMNVEV (reference sequence). This CDR3 reads CASSSHSDSYRQQYF. DNA of the CDR3: TGTGCCAGCAGTTCCCACTCGGACAGTTACAGACAACAGTATTTT.

V is TRBV7-8 and J is TRBJ2-7; no definite D call. Germline CDR1 and CDR2: SGHVS and FQNEAQ. The CDR3 loop spans 12 amino acids. Trimming shortened V by 5 bases and J by 1 base, and 6 bases separated the two germline ends. CDR3 sequence (DNA): TGTGCCAGCAGCCCGAGATCCTACGAGCAGTACTTC. It is translated as CASSPRSYEQYF.

This CDR3 reads CASSFRGRDTEAFF. The CDR3 region has the DNA TGTGCCAGCAGCTTCAGGGGGCGCGACACTGAAGCTTTCTTT. The chain couples TRBV7-9 to TRBJ1-1, with TRBD1 matching over 8 bases. Germline V gives CDR1 SEHNR, CDR2 FQNEAQ (reference sequence). The J segment lost 3 bases and the V segment lost 3 bases, leaving 3 bases of the junction unmatched. The CDR3 runs 14 residues.

J is TRBJ2-1 and V is TRBV5-1; 7 positions agree with TRBD2. The CDR3 is 15 amino acids. The V gene end was trimmed by 0 bases and the J gene end by 8 bases; junction bases not matched to a gene: 8. The germline V gene has CDR1 SGHRS and CDR2 YFSETQ. For the CDR3, the DNA is TGCGCCAGCAGCTTGGCTGGACTAGTTTTAGATGAGCAGTTCTTC. It is translated as CASSLAGLVLDEQFF.

The V call is TRBV7-9, the J call TRBJ2-1; tentatively, D is TRBD1 (6 bases). Trimming shortened V by 2 bases and J by 0 bases, and 8 bases separated the two germline ends. The germline V gene has CDR1 SEHNR and CDR2 FQNEAQ (reference sequence). The CDR3 is 15 amino acids. CDR3: CASSLKGGSYNEQFF. CDR3 DNA: TGTGCCAGCAGCTTAAAAGGGGGCTCCTACAATGAGCAGTTCTTC.

This sequence joins TRBV28 and TRBJ2-2; TRBD1 matches 7 bases. V shed 2 bases and J 2 bases; nucleotides not matched to a gene: 2. This CDR3 has 15 amino acids. Germline lookup yields CDR1 MDHEN and CDR2 SYDVKM. CDR3 nucleotides: TGTGCCAGCAGTTTAAGGGGGCGCAACACCGGGGAGCTGTTTTTT. Translating it yields CASSLRGRNTGELFF.

This chain's CDR3 is CASSPAGGIGGELFF. The CDR3 region has the DNA TGTGCCAGCTCACCAGCAGGGGGCATCGGCGGGGAGCTGTTTTTT. This chain connects TRBV18 to TRBJ2-2; 8 bases match TRBD1. The CDR3 loop spans 15 amino acids. Germline V gene data show CDR1 as KGHSH and CDR2 as LQKENI. V lost 2 bases and J lost 7; bases outside the gene matches: 6.

The J gene is TRBJ2-1, the V gene TRBV28; TRBD2 agrees at 11 bases. CDR3 length equals 14 residues. The V gene end was trimmed by 6 bases and the J gene end by 7 bases; junction bases not matched to a gene: 5. The germline V gene encodes CDR1 MDHEN and CDR2 SYDVKM. The CDR3 sequence is CASRSSGRRNEQFF. CDR3 DNA: TGTGCCAGCAGATCTAGCGGGAGGAGGAATGAGCAGTTCTTC.

The count of this clone is one. The chain recombines TRBV19 with TRBJ1-2, with D unclear. Germline V gene lookup returns CDR1 LNHDA and CDR2 SQIVND (reference sequence). This CDR3 comprises 14 residues. With 0 bases removed from V and 4 bases from J, the gap between germline ends came to 9 bases. The CDR3 DNA reads as TGTGCCAGTAGTATAGACTGGGCACCCTATGGCTACACCTTC. The encoded protein is CASSIDWAPYGYTF.

The chain couples TRBV9 to TRBJ2-7; D is unresolved. V was clipped by 5 bases and J by 3 bases, with 12 bases between them. Germline V lookup: CDR1 SGDLS, CDR2 YYNGEE. The CDR3 is made up of 13 amino acids. The CDR3 sequence is CASSRYSGYEQYF. For the CDR3, the DNA is TGTGCCAGCAGTCGATATAGTGGCTACGAGCAGTACTTC.

V gene TRBV27 combines with J gene TRBJ1-2; 9 bases line up with TRBD1. The trim removed 2 bases at V and 6 bases at J, leaving 4 bases unmatched. Germline CDR1 is MNHEY and CDR2 is SMNVEV (reference sequence). This CDR3 spans 14 amino acids. The CDR3 region has the DNA TGTGCCAGCAGTTTAAACAGGGGGCTCCATGGCTACACCTTC. This sequence encodes CASSLNRGLHGYTF.

This chain links TRBV7-9 with TRBJ2-5, with 10 bases fitting TRBD2. Germline CDR1 SEHNR, CDR2 FQNEAQ (reference sequence). The J segment lost 2 bases and the V segment lost 5 bases, leaving 2 bases of the junction unmatched. This CDR3 spans 14 amino acids. Here the CDR3 DNA reads TGTGCCAGCAGCATACTAGCGGGGCAAGAGACCCAGTACTTC. Residues: CASSILAGQETQYF.

This chain uses TRBV5-3 with TRBJ1-5; 8 nucleotides align to TRBD1. TRBV5-3 is identified as an open reading frame with a role that is uncertain. There are 18 residues in the CDR3. With V trimmed by 5 bases and J by 7 bases, 20 bases remained unmatched. The CDR3 coding sequence is TGTGCCAGAAGTCCACCGACAGGGGAGGTCAGGTTTGGGCAGCCCCAGCATTTT. It yields the protein CARSPPTGEVRFGQPQHF.

The chain recombines TRBV27 with TRBJ1-2; 7 nucleotides match TRBD1. The CDR3 is 12 amino acids. Germline V gene lookup returns CDR1 MNHEY and CDR2 SMNVEV (reference sequence). V lost 6 bases to trimming and J lost 7 bases; unmatched junction nucleotides: 5. The CDR3 loop reads CASRPHRGGYTF. The CDR3 DNA is TGTGCCAGCAGACCCCACAGGGGTGGCTACACCTTC.

The rearrangement links TRBV7-2 to TRBJ2-6; D gene unclear. Trimming stripped 3 bases from V and 1 base from J, with 4 bases between. The germline V gene encodes CDR1 SGHTA and CDR2 FQGNSA. The CDR3 sequence is 14 residues long. Here the CDR3 reads CASSFTSGANVLTF. Here the CDR3 DNA reads TGTGCCAGCAGCTTTACATCTGGGGCCAACGTCCTGACTTTC.

The chain is built from TRBV2 and TRBJ2-1; perhaps TRBD2 as D (5 bases). Trimming took 4 bases from V and 6 from J, leaving 10 bases between them. Germline assignment: CDR1 SNHLY and CDR2 FYNNEI. The CDR3 has 13 amino acids. CDR3 nucleotide sequence: TGTGCCAGCAGTGGGACGGGATTCAATGAGCAGTTCTTC. Translating it yields CASSGTGFNEQFF.

This clone appeared a single time. V usage is TRBV25-1 and J usage is TRBJ1-6; D is unresolved. Trimming removed 11 bases at V and 0 bases at J, with 14 bases between. Germline V CDR1 and CDR2: MGHDK, SYGVNS. CDR3 length equals 15 residues. The CDR3 is CAEMASSSYNSPLHF. The CDR3, as DNA: TGTGCCGAGATGGCTTCTAGCTCCTATAATTCACCCCTCCACTTT.